This entry features one T cell receptor beta chain sequence. The antigen remains undetermined. The entry originates in a study of cytomegalovirus exposure and HLA in healthy donors. Findings and caveats of the study: Prior analysis indicated that the majority of TCR beta V segments exhibited productivity approximately 87% or approximately 30% of the time. DRB1 had the most TCR associations and HLA-C the fewest, a later analysis found, with rates varying by HLA locus.

Trimming cost V 4 bases and J 9 bases, with 19 bases left between them. CDR1 LGHNA and CDR2 YNFKEQ come from the germline V gene. The CDR3 has 15 residues. The PCR contained 60 Vbeta and 13 Jbeta primers. Method: immunoSEQ multiplex PCR; TCRdb's copy keeps in-frame clones and lacks some. The table includes roughly 110,000 clones, roughly 70% detected once. The source is a man aged 30-40 years in good health and CMV-seropositive. Source material: PBMCs. The V call is TRBV4-2, the J call TRBJ2-1, with a tentative D call TRBD2 (7 bases). CDR3 bases: TGTGCCAGCAGCCGAGAAAGGGGGGGGGTATTTGAGCAGTTCTTC. This gives the protein CASSRERGGVFEQFF.